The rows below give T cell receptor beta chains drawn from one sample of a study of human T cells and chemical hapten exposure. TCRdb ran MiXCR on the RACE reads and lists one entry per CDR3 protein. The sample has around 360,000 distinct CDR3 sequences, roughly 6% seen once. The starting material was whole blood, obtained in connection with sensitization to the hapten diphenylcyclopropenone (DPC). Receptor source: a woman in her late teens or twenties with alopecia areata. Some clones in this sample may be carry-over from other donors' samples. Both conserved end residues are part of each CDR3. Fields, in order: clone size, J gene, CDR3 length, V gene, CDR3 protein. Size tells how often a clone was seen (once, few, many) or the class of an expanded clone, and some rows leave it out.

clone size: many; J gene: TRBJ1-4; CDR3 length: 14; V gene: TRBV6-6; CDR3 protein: CASSYFDLNEKLFF
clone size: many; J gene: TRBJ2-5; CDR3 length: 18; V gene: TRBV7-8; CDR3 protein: CASSFTFDHPGLEETQYF
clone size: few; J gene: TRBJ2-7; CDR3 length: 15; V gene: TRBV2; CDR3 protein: CASSVGTLDIYEQYF
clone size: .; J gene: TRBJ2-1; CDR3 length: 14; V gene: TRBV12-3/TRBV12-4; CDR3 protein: CASRRGGGNDEQFF
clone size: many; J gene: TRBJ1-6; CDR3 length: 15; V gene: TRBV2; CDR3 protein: CASSGASSYNSPLHF
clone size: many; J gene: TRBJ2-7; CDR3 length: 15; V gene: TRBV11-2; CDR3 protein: CATRLAGGPTYEQYF
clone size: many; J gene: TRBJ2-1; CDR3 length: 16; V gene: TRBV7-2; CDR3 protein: CASSLDSTGVYNEQFF
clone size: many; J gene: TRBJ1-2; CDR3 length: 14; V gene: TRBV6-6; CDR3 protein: CASSSTTGDYGYTF
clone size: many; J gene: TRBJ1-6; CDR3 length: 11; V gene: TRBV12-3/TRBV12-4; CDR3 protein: CASSSNSPLHF
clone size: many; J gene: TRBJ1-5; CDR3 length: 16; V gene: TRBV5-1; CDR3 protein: CASSLDGTGSNQPQHF
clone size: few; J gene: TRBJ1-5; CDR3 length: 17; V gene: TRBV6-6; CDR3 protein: CASSYNQGGGSNQPQHF
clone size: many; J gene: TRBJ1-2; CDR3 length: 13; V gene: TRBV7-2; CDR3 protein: CASSLNRVVGYTF
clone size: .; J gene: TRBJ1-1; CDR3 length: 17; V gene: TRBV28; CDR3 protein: CASSLSGGTGKGDEAFF
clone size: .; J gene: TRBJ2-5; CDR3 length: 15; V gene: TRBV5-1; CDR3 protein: CASSLEAGVEETQYF
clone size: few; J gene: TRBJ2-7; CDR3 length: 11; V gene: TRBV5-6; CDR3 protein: CASSGNYGQYF
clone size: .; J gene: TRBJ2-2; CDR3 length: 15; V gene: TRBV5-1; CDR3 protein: CATLPGTGYTGELFF
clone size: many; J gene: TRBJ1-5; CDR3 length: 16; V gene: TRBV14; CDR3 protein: CASRAVIAISPQPQHF
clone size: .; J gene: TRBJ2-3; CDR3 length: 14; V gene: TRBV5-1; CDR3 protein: CASSLEGGPDTQYF
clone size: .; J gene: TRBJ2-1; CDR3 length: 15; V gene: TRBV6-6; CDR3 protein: CASTLYTRAGNEQFF
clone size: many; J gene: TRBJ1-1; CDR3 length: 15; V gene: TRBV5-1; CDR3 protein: CASSFKGAGNTEAFF
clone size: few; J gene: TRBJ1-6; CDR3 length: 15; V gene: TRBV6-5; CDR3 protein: CASSPNRGRNSPLHF
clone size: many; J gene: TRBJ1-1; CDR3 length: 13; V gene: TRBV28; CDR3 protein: CASSGTGSLEAFF
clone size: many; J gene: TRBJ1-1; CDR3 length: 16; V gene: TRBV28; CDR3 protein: CASSFGQGRPNTEAFF
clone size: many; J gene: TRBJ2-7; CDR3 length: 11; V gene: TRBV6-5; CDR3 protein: CASSTQGQQYF
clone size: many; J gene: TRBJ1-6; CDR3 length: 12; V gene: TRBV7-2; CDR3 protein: CASSPSGSPLHF
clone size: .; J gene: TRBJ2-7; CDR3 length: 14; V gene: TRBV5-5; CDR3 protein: CASSPTWTSYEQYF
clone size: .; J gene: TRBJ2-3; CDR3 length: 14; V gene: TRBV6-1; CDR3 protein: CASSRLPSTDTQYF
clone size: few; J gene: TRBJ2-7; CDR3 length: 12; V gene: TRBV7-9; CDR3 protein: CASSPSGGGQYF
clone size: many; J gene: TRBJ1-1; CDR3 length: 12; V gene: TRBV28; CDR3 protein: CASKTDHTEAFF
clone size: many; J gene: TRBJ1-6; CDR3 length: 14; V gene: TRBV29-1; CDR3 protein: CSVALGPINSPLHF
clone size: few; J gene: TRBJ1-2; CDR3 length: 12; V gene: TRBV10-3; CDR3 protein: CAISGGVHGYTF